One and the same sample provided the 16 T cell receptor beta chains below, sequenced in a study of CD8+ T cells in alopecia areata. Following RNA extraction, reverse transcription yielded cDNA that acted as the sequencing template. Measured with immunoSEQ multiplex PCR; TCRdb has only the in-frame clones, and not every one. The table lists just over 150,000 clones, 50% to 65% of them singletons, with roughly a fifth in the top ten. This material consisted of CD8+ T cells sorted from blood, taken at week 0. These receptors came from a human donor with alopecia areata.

The CDR3 sequence: CASIRTGGETQYF. The DNA of the CDR3 is TGTGCCAGCATTCGTACGGGAGGGGAGACCCAGTACTTC. V and J are TRBV25-1 and TRBJ2-5; TRBD2 matches at 8 bases. The CDR3 has 13 residues. Germline-derived CDR1 and CDR2 are MGHDK and SYGVNS. V shed 7 bases, J shed 5 bases, and the junction held 6 bases outside the gene matches.

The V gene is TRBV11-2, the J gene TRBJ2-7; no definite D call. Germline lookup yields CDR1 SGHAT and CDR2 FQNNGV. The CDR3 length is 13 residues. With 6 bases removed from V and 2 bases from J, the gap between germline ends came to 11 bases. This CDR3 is CASSPIRTYEQYF. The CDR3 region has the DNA TGTGCCAGCAGTCCTATCAGGACCTACGAGCAGTACTTC.

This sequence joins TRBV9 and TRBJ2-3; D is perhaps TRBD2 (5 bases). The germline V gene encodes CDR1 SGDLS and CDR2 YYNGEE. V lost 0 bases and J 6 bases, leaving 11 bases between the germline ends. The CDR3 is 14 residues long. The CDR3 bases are TGTGCCAGCAGCGTAGCCGGTAGCGAGGATACGCAGTATTTT. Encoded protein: CASSVAGSEDTQYF.

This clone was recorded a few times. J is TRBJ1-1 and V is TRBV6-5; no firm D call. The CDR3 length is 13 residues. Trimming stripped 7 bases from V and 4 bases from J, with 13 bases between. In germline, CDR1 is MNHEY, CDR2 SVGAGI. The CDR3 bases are TGTGCCAGCACCCTGACCTGGGGCACTGAAGCTTTCTTT. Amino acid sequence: CASTLTWGTEAFF.

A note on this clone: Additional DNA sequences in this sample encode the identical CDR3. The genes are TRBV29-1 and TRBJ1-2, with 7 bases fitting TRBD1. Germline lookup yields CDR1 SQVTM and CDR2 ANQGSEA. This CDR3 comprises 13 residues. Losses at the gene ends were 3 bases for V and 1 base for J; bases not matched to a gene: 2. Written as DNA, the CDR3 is TGCAGCGTTGAGTGGGACAGTAACTATGGCTACACCTTC. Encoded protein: CSVEWDSNYGYTF.

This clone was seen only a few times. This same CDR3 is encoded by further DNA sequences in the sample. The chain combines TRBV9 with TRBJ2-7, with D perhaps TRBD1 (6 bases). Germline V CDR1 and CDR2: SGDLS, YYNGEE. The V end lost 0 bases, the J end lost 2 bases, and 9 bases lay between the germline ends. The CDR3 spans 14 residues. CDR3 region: CASSVGQVPYEQYF. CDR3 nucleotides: TGTGCCAGCAGCGTAGGACAGGTCCCCTACGAGCAGTACTTC.

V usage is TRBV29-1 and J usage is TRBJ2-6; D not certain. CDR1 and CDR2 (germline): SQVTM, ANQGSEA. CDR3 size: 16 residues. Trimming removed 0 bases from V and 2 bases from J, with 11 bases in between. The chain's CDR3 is CSVEDQESPGANVLTF. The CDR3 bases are TGCAGCGTTGAAGATCAGGAGTCCCCTGGGGCCAACGTCCTGACTTTC.

This chain's CDR3 is CASSPSTGTRTYGYTF. The CDR3 nucleotides are TGTGCCAGCAGTCCCTCGACAGGCACGCGAACCTATGGCTACACCTTC. V gene TRBV27 combines with J gene TRBJ1-2, with D tentatively TRBD1 (6 bases). This CDR3 is built from 16 residues. The V and J ends lost 5 bases and 4 bases respectively, with 20 bases between them. The germline gives CDR1 MNHEY, CDR2 SMNVEV (reference sequence).

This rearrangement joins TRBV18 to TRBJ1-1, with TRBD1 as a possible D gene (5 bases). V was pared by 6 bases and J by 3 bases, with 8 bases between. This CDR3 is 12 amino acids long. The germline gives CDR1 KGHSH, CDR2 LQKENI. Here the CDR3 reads CASSRGDTEAFF. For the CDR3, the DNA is TGTGCCAGCTCTAGGGGCGACACTGAAGCTTTCTTT.

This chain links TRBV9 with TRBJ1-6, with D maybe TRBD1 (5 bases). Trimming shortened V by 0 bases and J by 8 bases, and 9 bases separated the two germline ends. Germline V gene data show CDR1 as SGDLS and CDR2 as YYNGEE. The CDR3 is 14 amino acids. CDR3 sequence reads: CASSVAGMDSPLHF. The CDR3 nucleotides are TGTGCCAGCAGCGTAGCAGGGATGGATTCACCCCTCCACTTT.

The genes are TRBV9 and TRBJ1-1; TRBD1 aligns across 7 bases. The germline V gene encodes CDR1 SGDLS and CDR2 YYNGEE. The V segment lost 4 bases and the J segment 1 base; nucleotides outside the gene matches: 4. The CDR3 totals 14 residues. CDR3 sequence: CASSTGVRNTEAFF. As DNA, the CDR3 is TGTGCCAGCAGCACAGGGGTGAGGAACACTGAAGCTTTCTTT.

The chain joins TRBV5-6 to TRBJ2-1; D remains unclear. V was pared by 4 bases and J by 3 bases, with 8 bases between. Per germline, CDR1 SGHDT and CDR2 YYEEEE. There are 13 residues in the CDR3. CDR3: CASSQVGYNEQFF. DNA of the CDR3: TGTGCCAGCAGCCAGGTGGGCTACAATGAGCAGTTCTTC.

The CDR3 loop reads CAWTGGLYNEQFF. In DNA form, the CDR3 reads TGTGCCTGGACGGGCGGACTCTACAATGAGCAGTTCTTC. The J gene is TRBJ2-1, the V gene TRBV30; TRBD2 is a possible D gene (5 bases). Trimming removed 4 bases from V and 3 bases from J, with 10 bases in between. This CDR3 is 13 amino acids long. Germline CDR1 is GTSNPN and CDR2 is SVGIG (reference sequence).

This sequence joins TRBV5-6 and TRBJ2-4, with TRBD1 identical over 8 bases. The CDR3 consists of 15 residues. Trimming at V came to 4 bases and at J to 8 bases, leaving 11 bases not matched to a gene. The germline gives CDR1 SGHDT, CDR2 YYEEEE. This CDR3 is CASSARTGIRDIQYF. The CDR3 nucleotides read TGTGCCAGCAGCGCAAGGACAGGGATCCGGGACATTCAGTACTTC.

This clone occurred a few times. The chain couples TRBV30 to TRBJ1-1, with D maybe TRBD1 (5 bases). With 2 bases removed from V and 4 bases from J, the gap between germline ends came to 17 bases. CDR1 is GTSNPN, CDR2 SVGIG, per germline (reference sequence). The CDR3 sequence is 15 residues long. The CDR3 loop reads CAWSTDWGVGTEAFF. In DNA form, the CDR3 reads TGTGCCTGGAGTACGGATTGGGGCGTGGGCACTGAAGCTTTCTTT.

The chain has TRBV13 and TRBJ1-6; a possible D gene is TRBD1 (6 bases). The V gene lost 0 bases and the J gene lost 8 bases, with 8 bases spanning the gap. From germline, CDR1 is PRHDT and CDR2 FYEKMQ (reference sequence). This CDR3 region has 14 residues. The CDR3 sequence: CASSLGRGYSPLHF. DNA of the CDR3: TGTGCCAGCAGCTTAGGCAGGGGTTATTCACCCCTCCACTTT. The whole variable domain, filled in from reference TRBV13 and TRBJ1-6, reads AAGVIQSPRHLIKEKRETATLKCYPIPRHDTVYWYQQGPGQDPQFLISFYEKMQSDKGSIPDRFSAQQFSDYHSELNMSSLELGDSALYFCASSLGRGYSPLHFGNGTRLTVT.